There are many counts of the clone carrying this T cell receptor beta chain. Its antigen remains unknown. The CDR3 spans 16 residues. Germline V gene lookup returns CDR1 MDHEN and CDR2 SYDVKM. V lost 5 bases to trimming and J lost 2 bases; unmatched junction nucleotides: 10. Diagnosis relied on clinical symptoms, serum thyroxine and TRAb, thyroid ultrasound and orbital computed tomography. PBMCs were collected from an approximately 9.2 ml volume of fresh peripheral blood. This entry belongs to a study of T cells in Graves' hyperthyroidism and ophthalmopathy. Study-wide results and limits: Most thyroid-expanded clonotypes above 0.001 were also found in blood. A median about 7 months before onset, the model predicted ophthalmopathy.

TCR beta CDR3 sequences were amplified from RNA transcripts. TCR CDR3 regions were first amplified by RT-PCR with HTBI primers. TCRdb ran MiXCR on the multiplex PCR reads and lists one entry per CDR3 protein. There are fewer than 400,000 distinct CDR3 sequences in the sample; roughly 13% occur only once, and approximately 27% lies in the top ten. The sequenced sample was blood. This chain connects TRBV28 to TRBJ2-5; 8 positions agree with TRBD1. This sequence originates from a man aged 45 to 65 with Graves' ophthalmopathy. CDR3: CASSRRDRGGQETQYF. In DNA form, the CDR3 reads TGTGCCAGCAGTAGACGCGACAGGGGAGGACAAGAGACCCAGTACTTC.